The 18 T cell receptor beta chains below all came from one sample that was sequenced in a study of T-cell reconstitution after alpha-beta-depleted transplantation in children. The authors prepared the TCRbeta library with unique molecular identifiers. In TCRdb, the PCR reads were re-called with MiXCR into one record per CDR3 protein. The sample has around 530,000 distinct CDR3 sequences; over 25% are singletons. The sample here was PBMCs from the stem cell graft donor, taken from the stem cell graft. The receptor set was obtained from a human donor who donated a stem cell graft to a child with aplastic anemia.

This clonotype was counted between two and nine times. This chain connects TRBV27 to TRBJ2-7; D call uncertain. Germline-derived CDR1 and CDR2 are MNHEY and SMNVEV (reference sequence). This CDR3 has 16 residues. V shed 5 bases and J shed 1 base, with 18 bases lying between them. The CDR3 spells CASSPRLTSFSYEQYV. Here the CDR3 DNA reads TGTGCCAGCAGTCCGCGACTGACCAGTTTTTCCTACGAGCAGTACGTC.

This sequence joins TRBV12-3 or TRBV12-4 and TRBJ2-3, with D uncertain. The CDR3 is 13 residues long. V was shortened by 7 bases and J by 2 bases, with 10 bases between the two germline ends. As DNA, the CDR3 is TGTGCCAGCACCTTTCGGCTCACAGATACGCAGTATTTT. This gives the protein CASTFRLTDTQYF.

This chain joins TRBV20-1 and TRBJ2-7; TRBD2 aligns across 9 bases. Losses at the gene ends were 3 bases for V and 4 bases for J; bases not matched to a gene: 10. This CDR3 has 15 residues. Looked up from germline, CDR1 is DFQATT and CDR2 is SNEGSKA (reference sequence). The CDR3 nucleotides are TGCAGTGCTAGTTCTCTTAGCGGGAGAGGATACGAGCAGTACGTC. Its translation: CSASSLSGRGYEQYV.

V usage is TRBV20-1 and J usage is TRBJ2-1; D is perhaps TRBD2 (6 bases). Trimming shortened V by 5 bases and J by 3 bases, and 14 bases separated the two germline ends. Germline-derived CDR1 and CDR2 are DFQATT and SNEGSKA (reference sequence). There are 14 residues in the CDR3. The CDR3 spells CSADRESFYNEQFF. CDR3 nucleotide sequence: TGCAGTGCTGATCGGGAGAGCTTCTACAATGAGCAGTTCTTC.

The chain carries TRBV6-5 and TRBJ1-1; TRBD1 aligns across 8 bases. The CDR3 consists of 15 residues. Trimming at V came to 2 bases and at J to 5 bases, leaving 7 bases not matched to a gene. Per the germline V gene, CDR1 is MNHEY and CDR2 is SVGAGI. The CDR3 loop is CASSYTDRAATEAFF. The CDR3 nucleotides read TGTGCCAGCAGTTACACGGACAGGGCCGCGACTGAAGCTTTCTTT.

The chain recombines TRBV19 with TRBJ1-1; D possibly corresponds to TRBD1 (5 bases). Germline values: CDR1 LNHDA, CDR2 SQIVND (reference sequence). The CDR3 has 13 residues. Trimming pared 3 bases from V and 4 bases from J, leaving 9 bases between. The CDR3 is CASSMRRGTEAFF. Here the CDR3 DNA reads TGTGCCAGTAGTATGAGGAGGGGCACTGAAGCTTTCTTT. The complete variable domain, with remaining parts taken from reference TRBV19 and TRBJ1-1, reads DGGITQSPKYLFRKEGQNVTLSCEQNLNHDAMYWYRQDPGQGLRLIYYSQIVNDFQKGDIAEGYSVSREKKESFPLTVTSAQKNPTAFYLCASSMRRGTEAFFGQGTRLTVV.

This clonotype was counted only a few times. The V call is TRBV4-3, the J call TRBJ1-3; D gene ambiguous. V lost 4 bases, J lost 4 bases, and 14 bases lay in between. Germline V CDR1 and CDR2: LGHNA, YSLEER. This CDR3 is 15 amino acids long. DNA for the CDR3: TGCGCCAGCAGCCGGGATTCTATTGCGGGAAACACCATATATTTT. The encoded protein is CASSRDSIAGNTIYF.

V usage is TRBV7-2 and J usage is TRBJ1-2; D might be TRBD1 (6 bases). CDR1 SGHTA and CDR2 FQGNSA come from the germline V gene. This CDR3 is built from 16 residues. Trimming shortened V by 6 bases and J by 3 bases, and 20 bases separated the two germline ends. The chain's CDR3 is CASRKGGRRGHYGYTF. CDR3 nucleotides: TGTGCCAGCAGAAAAGGGGGTCGAAGGGGCCACTATGGCTACACCTTC.

The rearrangement uses TRBV5-4 and TRBJ2-1, with a possible D match to TRBD2 (5 bases). The CDR3 covers 17 residues. The germline V gene encodes CDR1 SGHNT and CDR2 YYREEE (reference sequence). Deletions cut 0 bases from V and 0 bases from J, with 13 bases between. The CDR3 loop is CASSLGLYGISYNEQFF. The CDR3 region has the DNA TGTGCCAGCAGCTTGGGTCTTTACGGGATCTCCTACAATGAGCAGTTCTTC.

The chain links TRBV11-2 to TRBJ2-3; D gene uncertain. Germline V lookup: CDR1 SGHAT, CDR2 FQNNGV. Trimming left V 5 bases short and J 6 bases short, with 9 bases between. CDR3 length: 12 amino acids. The CDR3 sequence: CASSPPEDTQYF. The CDR3 DNA is TGTGCCAGCAGCCCACCAGAGGATACGCAGTATTTT.

This chain joins TRBV29-1 and TRBJ2-5; D remains ambiguous. Deletions cut 1 base from V and 0 bases from J, with 9 bases between. Germline V lookup: CDR1 SQVTM, CDR2 ANQGSEA. The CDR3 consists of 14 residues. The CDR3 reads CSVEGLSDQETQYF. The CDR3, as DNA: TGCAGCGTTGAAGGGTTGTCAGACCAAGAGACCCAGTACTTC.

V is TRBV30 and J is TRBJ2-1; D remains ambiguous. The length of the CDR3 is 14 residues. CDR1 and CDR2 from the germline V gene are GTSNPN and SVGIG (reference sequence). Between the trimmed V and J ends, which lost 0 bases and 8 bases, there was a span of 14 bases. The DNA for the CDR3 is TGTGCCTGGAGTGTACCTTTTCGCTCGTATGAGCAGTTCTTC. Amino acids: CAWSVPFRSYEQFF.

The genes are TRBV5-4 and TRBJ1-1, with 9 bases matching TRBD1. This CDR3 has 13 amino acids. Trimming took 5 bases from V and 7 from J; bases not matched to a gene: 6. Germline-derived CDR1 and CDR2 are SGHNT and YYREEE (reference sequence). The CDR3 bases are TGTGCCAGCAGTCGGGACAGGGTGGGTGAAGCTTTCTTT. Translating it yields CASSRDRVGEAFF.

The rearrangement uses TRBV12-3 or TRBV12-4 and TRBJ1-2; possibly TRBD1 for D (6 bases). Deletions cut 3 bases from V and 7 bases from J, with 30 bases between. The CDR3 is 19 residues long. Here the CDR3 reads CASSFLGWGATPTSVGYTF. CDR3 sequence (DNA): TGTGCCAGCAGTTTTTTAGGGTGGGGGGCGACACCGACTTCTGTTGGCTACACCTTC.

The chain carries TRBV6-2 or TRBV6-3 and TRBJ1-1; unclear D gene. The V gene's germline CDR1 is MNHEY and CDR2 SVGEGT. The CDR3 consists of 14 residues. Trimming pared 6 bases from V and 2 bases from J, leaving 13 bases between. CDR3 sequence (DNA): TGTGCCAGCAGCCACAGCCCTCCTAACACTGAAGCTTTCTTT. It encodes CASSHSPPNTEAFF.

There are many counts of this clonotype. The chain joins TRBV12-3 or TRBV12-4 to TRBJ2-3, with D tentatively TRBD1 (6 bases). V lost 6 bases and J lost 14, with 15 bases in between. The length of the CDR3 is 11 residues. CDR3: CASSKNDRRYF. The CDR3 bases are TGTGCCAGCAGCAAGAACGACAGGAGGTATTTT.

This clonotype was observed a handful of times. The J gene is TRBJ2-7, the V gene TRBV3-1; 11 bases map to TRBD1. This CDR3 is 15 amino acids long. V shed 5 bases, J shed 2 bases, and the junction held 5 bases outside the gene matches. CDR1 LGHDT and CDR2 YNNKEL come from the germline V gene (reference sequence). CDR3 in DNA: TGTGCCAGCAGCAAACCGGGACAGGGGGCCTACGAGCAGTACTTC. Translation: CASSKPGQGAYEQYF.

CDR3 protein: CASGTSEETQYF. The CDR3 region has the DNA TGTGCCAGCGGGACGTCCGAAGAGACCCAGTACTTC. This chain connects TRBV6-4 to TRBJ2-5, with D perhaps being TRBD1 or TRBD2 (5 bases each). The V gene's germline CDR1 is MRHNA and CDR2 SNTAGT. The CDR3 runs 12 residues. V lost 8 bases and J lost 3, with 10 bases in between.